This TCR beta chain was sequenced during a study of cytomegalovirus exposure and HLA in healthy donors. Amplification used 60 Vbeta primers and 13 Jbeta primers. TCRdb's copy holds only in-frame clones and misses some; the assay was immunoSEQ multiplex PCR. The sample has roughly 140,000 clones, roughly three quarters seen once. Germline loops: CDR1 SGHRS, CDR2 YFSETQ. This CDR3 spans 15 amino acids. V was shortened by 4 bases and J by 2 bases, with 16 bases between the two germline ends. The rearrangement joins TRBV5-1 to TRBJ2-7, with D perhaps matching TRBD1 (6 bases). Input material: PBMCs. The receptor's source is a woman in her thirties or forties in good health and CMV-seropositive. Written as DNA, the CDR3 is TGCGCCAGCAGCAGGACAGCCCAACCTACCTACGAGCAGTACTTC. Translating gives CASSRTAQPTYEQYF. Based on the CDR3 plus reference TRBV5-1 and TRBJ2-7, the full variable domain is KAGVTQTPRYLIKTRGQQVTLSCSPISGHRSVSWYQQTPGQGLQFLFEYFSETQRNKGNFPGRFSGRQFSNSRSEMNVSTLELGDSALYLCASSRTAQPTYEQYFGPGTRLTVT.